The T cell receptor beta chain under discussion was sequenced for a study of T cells in Graves' hyperthyroidism and ophthalmopathy. Regarding the study as a whole: A median about 7 months before onset, the model predicted ophthalmopathy. Appearing also in blood were most of the thyroid clonotypes expanded above 0.001. By a 13 V-J model, ophthalmopathy was set apart from stable hyperthyroidism.

With 4 bases clipped from V and 0 bases from J, the junction kept 5 bases outside the gene matches. The germline gives CDR1 MDHEN, CDR2 SYDVKM. There are 16 residues in the CDR3. Thyroid ultrasound and orbital computed tomography, with clinical symptoms and serum thyroxine and TRAb, informed diagnoses. With respect to this clonotype: The antigen remains unidentified.

Template material for amplifying TCR beta CDR3 regions consisted of RNA transcripts. A first-round RT-PCR of the TCR CDR3 used the HTBI primer set. TCRdb passed the multiplex PCR reads through MiXCR, listing each CDR3 protein once. The data contain 500,000 to 600,000 distinct CDR3 sequences, approximately 48% of them seen just once; the ten biggest clones take up roughly 45%. The TCR comes from an adult woman with Graves' disease, either hyperthyroidism or ophthalmopathy (not recorded which). Sequenced: peripheral blood or thyroid tissue (not recorded which). This chain connects TRBV28 to TRBJ1-1; 10 positions match TRBD1. The CDR3 bases are TGTGCCAGCAGTTATCTAGGACAGGGGGTGAACACTGAAGCTTTCTTT. Protein sequence: CASSYLGQGVNTEAFF.